Below are 19 T cell receptor beta chains sequenced from a single sample in a study of shared clonotypes between healthy human individuals. Some clones are missing from TCRdb's copy, which holds only in-frame ones; the method was immunoSEQ multiplex PCR. The table shows 1.4 million or so clones, with approximately 98.5% occurring only once. The specimen was naive CD4+ T cells sorted from blood. Subset given: CD45RA+ positively selected. The receptor set was obtained from a man younger than 40 in good health.

Comment on this clone: Other DNA sequences in this specimen translate into the identical CDR3. For the CDR3, the DNA is TGTGCCAGCAGCTTAGGACAGATGAACACTGAAGCTTTCTTT. Encoded protein: CASSLGQMNTEAFF. The J gene is TRBJ1-1, the V gene TRBV5-4; a possible D gene is TRBD1 (6 bases). Germline lookup yields CDR1 SGHNT and CDR2 YYREEE (reference sequence). The CDR3 is 14 amino acids. The V and J ends lost 2 bases and 0 bases respectively, with 8 bases between them.

The chain employs TRBV5-1 and TRBJ1-2; 10 bases align to TRBD1. V lost 6 bases and J lost 5; bases outside the gene matches: 19. Germline values: CDR1 SGHRS, CDR2 YFSETQ. This CDR3 spans 18 amino acids. The CDR3 reads CASTSSIGTGVGAYGYTF. The DNA of the CDR3 is TGCGCCAGCACCTCTTCCATCGGGACAGGGGTGGGTGCTTATGGCTACACCTTC.

This clone was found once. J is TRBJ2-7 and V is TRBV27; no definite D call. The V gene's germline CDR1 is MNHEY and CDR2 SMNVEV (reference sequence). CDR3 length: 13 amino acids. V lost 4 bases to trimming and J lost 7 bases, with 14 bases between them. The CDR3 DNA sequence: TGTGCCAGCAGTTGGCTTTCAGGCAGTGAGCAGTACTTC. Its translation: CASSWLSGSEQYF.

V gene TRBV2 combines with J gene TRBJ2-1; D may be TRBD1 (6 bases). CDR1 SNHLY and CDR2 FYNNEI come from the germline V gene. This CDR3 region has 15 residues. V lost 2 bases, J lost 9 bases, and 17 bases lay in between. CDR3 amino acids: CASSEIGGSVSEQFF. CDR3 DNA sequence: TGTGCCAGCAGTGAAATAGGGGGTTCAGTCAGTGAGCAGTTCTTC. Supplemented by reference TRBV2 and TRBJ2-1, the full variable domain reads EPEVTQTPSHQVTQMGQEVILRCVPISNHLYFYWYRQILGQKVEFLVSFYNNEISEKSEIFDDQFSVERPDGSNFTLKIRSTKLEDSAMYFCASSEIGGSVSEQFFGPGTRLTVL.

V gene TRBV7-9 combines with J gene TRBJ2-4; 7 bases fit TRBD1. Germline V CDR1 and CDR2: SEHNR, FQNEAQ (reference sequence). The CDR3 sequence is 18 residues long. Trimming cost V 1 base and J 0 bases; bases outside gene matches: 9. In DNA, the CDR3 is TGTGCCAGCAGCTTAGGAACAGGGGACCTTATAGCCAAAAACATTCAGTACTTC. Protein sequence: CASSLGTGDLIAKNIQYF.

V usage is TRBV5-6 and J usage is TRBJ2-5, with TRBD2 matching over 15 bases. Per germline, CDR1 SGHDT and CDR2 YYEEEE. This CDR3 region has 16 residues. The J segment lost 5 bases and the V segment lost 5 bases, leaving 7 bases of the junction unmatched. CDR3 nucleotide sequence: TGTGCCAGCAGGCCGGGACTAGCGGGAGGCGGTGAGACCCAGTACTTC. Protein: CASRPGLAGGGETQYF.

The chain carries TRBV6-5 and TRBJ2-1, with D unclear. The CDR3 totals 11 residues. V dropped 5 bases and J dropped 6 bases, with 5 bases sitting between them. Germline V gene sequence: CDR1 MNHEY, CDR2 SVGAGI. Written as DNA, the CDR3 is TGTGCCAGCAGTCGTCTCAATGAGCAGTTCTTC. Translated, it gives CASSRLNEQFF.

The CDR3 is CASSPRTTVNTEAFF. Here the CDR3 DNA reads TGTGCCAGCAGCCCCAGAACCACGGTTAACACTGAAGCTTTCTTT. V usage is TRBV7-6 and J usage is TRBJ1-1; D uncertain. CDR1 is SGHVS, CDR2 FNYEAQ, per germline. This CDR3 is built from 15 residues. Trimming pared 5 bases from V and 2 bases from J, leaving 15 bases between.

This clone was seen once. V gene TRBV30 combines with J gene TRBJ1-5; perhaps TRBD1 as D (5 bases). Trimming left V 3 bases short and J 4 bases short, with 19 bases between. In germline, CDR1 is GTSNPN, CDR2 SVGIG (reference sequence). The CDR3 loop spans 16 amino acids. The CDR3 DNA is TGTGCCTGGAGCCCGCTTGGGGACCGAGGAAATCAGCCCCAGCATTTT. This codes for CAWSPLGDRGNQPQHF.

The chain combines TRBV2 with TRBJ2-1; D could derive from TRBD1 or TRBD2 (7 bases each). The germline V gene encodes CDR1 SNHLY and CDR2 FYNNEI. The CDR3 length is 15 residues. The V end lost 10 bases, the J end lost 5 bases, and 21 bases lay between the germline ends. CDR3: CATTRRAGGDNEQFF. CDR3 coding DNA: TGTGCCACCACGCGGCGGGCAGGGGGGGACAATGAGCAGTTCTTC. The variable domain in full, completed from reference TRBV2 and TRBJ2-1, reads EPEVTQTPSHQVTQMGQEVILRCVPISNHLYFYWYRQILGQKVEFLVSFYNNEISEKSEIFDDQFSVERPDGSNFTLKIRSTKLEDSAMYFCATTRRAGGDNEQFFGPGTRLTVL.

The rearrangement uses TRBV7-8 and TRBJ1-4; D might be TRBD1 (6 bases). The CDR3 runs 15 residues. The V end was cut by 1 base, the J end by 6 bases, with 12 bases between. Germline lookup yields CDR1 SGHVS and CDR2 FQNEAQ. Here the CDR3 reads CASSLVGGGYEKLFF. DNA for the CDR3: TGTGCCAGCAGCTTAGTAGGGGGAGGTTATGAAAAACTGTTTTTT.

The table lists this clone with a count of one. The V and J genes are TRBV11-2 and TRBJ2-7; the D is unclear. With 4 bases removed from V and 6 bases from J, the gap between germline ends came to 13 bases. Germline CDR1 and CDR2: SGHAT and FQNNGV. The CDR3 has 13 amino acids. The DNA of the CDR3 is TGTGCCAGCAGCTCCTCGACACCCGGCGAGCAGTACTTC. As protein: CASSSSTPGEQYF.

V is TRBV9 and J is TRBJ2-1; D may be TRBD1 (5 bases). The CDR3 runs to 14 residues. V gave up 0 bases and J gave up 8 bases, with 12 bases separating them. CDR1 and CDR2 from the germline V gene are SGDLS and YYNGEE. CDR3 in DNA: TGTGCCAGCAGCGTAGGACAGCCTAACGATGAGCAGTTCTTC. Translated, it gives CASSVGQPNDEQFF.

CDR3 region: CASSQDPSGPWTDTQYF. CDR3 coding DNA: TGCGCCAGCAGCCAAGATCCTAGCGGGCCCTGGACAGATACGCAGTATTTT. This chain uses TRBV4-3 with TRBJ2-3, with TRBD2 matching 8 bases. This CDR3 contains 17 residues. The ends lost 0 bases at V and 3 bases at J; junction bases unmatched: 8. Looked up from germline, CDR1 is LGHNA and CDR2 is YSLEER.

The chain employs TRBV10-3 and TRBJ1-2; TRBD1 is a possible D gene (5 bases). The length of the CDR3 is 14 residues. Germline V gives CDR1 ENHRY, CDR2 SYGVKD. Trimming shortened V by 6 bases and J by 4 bases, and 15 bases separated the two germline ends. CDR3 sequence: CAISDPRQGYGYTF. CDR3 coding DNA: TGTGCCATCAGCGATCCGAGGCAGGGCTATGGCTACACCTTC.

This chain links TRBV6-5 with TRBJ1-2; D uncertain. The CDR3 spans 13 residues. Trimming shortened V by 7 bases and J by 5 bases, and 14 bases separated the two germline ends. The germline V gene has CDR1 MNHEY and CDR2 SVGAGI. CDR3 region: CASTQLPEYGYTF. The CDR3 bases are TGTGCCAGCACCCAGTTACCAGAATATGGCTACACCTTC.

The CDR3 DNA sequence: TGTGCCAGCAGCATTAGTTTGGGAAACACCATATATTTT. It yields the protein CASSISLGNTIYF. The chain uses TRBV11-3 and TRBJ1-3; D gene uncertain. CDR1 SGHNT and CDR2 YENEEA come from the germline V gene. The CDR3 extends over 13 amino acids. Trimming stripped 5 bases from V and 4 bases from J, with 9 bases between. The whole variable domain, remainder taken from reference TRBV11-3 and TRBJ1-3, is EAGVVQSPRYKIIEKKQPVAFWCNPISGHNTLYWYLQNLGQGPELLIRYENEEAVDDSQLPKDRFSAERLKGVDSTLKIQPAELGDSAVYLCASSISLGNTIYFGEGSWLTVV.

The rearrangement links TRBV10-3 to TRBJ1-5; a weak D match, TRBD1 (6 bases). CDR3 length: 14 amino acids. Trimming took off 10 bases at V and 0 bases at J, with 13 bases between the two ends. Germline-derived CDR1 and CDR2 are ENHRY and SYGVKD. DNA of the CDR3: TGTGCCAGCGCCCACAGGGATAGCAATCAGCCCCAGCATTTT. It codes for CASAHRDSNQPQHF.

On this clone itself: This sample also contains other DNA sequences that code for the same CDR3. The chain uses TRBV18 and TRBJ1-4; the D is unclear. The germline V gene encodes CDR1 KGHSH and CDR2 LQKENI. The ends were cut back, 2 bases at V and 3 bases at J, with 4 bases in the middle. The CDR3 has 13 residues. CDR3 nucleotides: TGTGCCAGCTCACCAGGGCCTAATGAAAAACTGTTTTTT. This codes for CASSPGPNEKLFF.